The table lists the clone carrying this T cell receptor (beta chain) with a few counts. The PCR had 60 Vbeta and 13 Jbeta primers. Repertoires were generated with immunoSEQ multiplex PCR, while TCRdb's copy carries only in-frame clones and drops some. The sample has 85,000 to 100,000 clones; about two thirds are singletons. This specimen comes from a study of cytomegalovirus exposure and HLA in healthy donors. The CDR3 is made up of 12 amino acids. Germline V gene data show CDR1 as SGHTA and CDR2 as FQGNSA. Trimming removed 5 bases from V and 2 bases from J, with 4 bases in between. The J gene is TRBJ2-4, the V gene TRBV7-2; D remains ambiguous. The source of this sequence is a man aged 50 to 60 in good health and CMV-seronegative. The sequenced sample consisted of PBMCs. This CDR3 is CASSHSKNIQYF. DNA for the CDR3: TGTGCCAGCAGCCACTCCAAAAACATTCAGTACTTC.